Below, one TCR beta chain is given with its context. No antigen is known for it. These data originate in a study of B cell selection in AIRE deficiency. Study-wide results and limits: Roughly 28% of healthy-shared Treg TCRbeta sequences appeared in patient Tconv cells. Only around a tenth of 3,500 to 4,500 shared Treg sequences were patient-specific; 31.6% healthy-specific.

Regulatory T cells were sorted as CD4+CD25hiCD127low/negative cells. The assay was immunoSEQ multiplex PCR, and TCRdb's table has in-frame clones only and misses some. Here the sample spans 20,000 to 25,000 clones, around 90% being singletons. The germline CDR1 and CDR2 sequences are SGHTA and FQGNSA. V was clipped by 3 bases and J by 7 bases, with 19 bases between them. There are 16 residues in the CDR3. The chain employs TRBV7-2 and TRBJ2-1; D possibly corresponds to TRBD2 (6 bases). The specimen sequenced was CD4+CD25+ Tregs sorted from PBMCs. The clonotype was recovered from a human donor in good health. For the CDR3, the DNA is TGTGCCAGCAGCTTGGGGTGGAGACTAGGAAGAAATGAGCAGTTCTTC. This encodes CASSLGWRLGRNEQFF.